This T cell receptor beta chain is from a study of identical twins. Study-wide results and caveats: Beta out-of-frame sequences showed weaker excess twin sharing. Among out-of-frame alpha sequences shared by twins, low generation probability occurred in excess. For cord blood, abundant beta clonotypes had fewer insertions, unlike memory repertoires, which showed none.

Every one of the donors was a healthy Caucasian. TCRdb reanalysed the 5' RACE reads using MiXCR and keeps one entry per CDR3 protein. Of some 1,700,000 distinct CDR3 sequences listed, under 35% were seen once; the top ten hold approximately 0.25%. The CDR3 loop spans 16 amino acids. Germline V CDR1 and CDR2: SGHTA, FQGNSA. V shed 1 base and J 7 bases; nucleotides not matched to a gene: 10. There are a few counts of this clonotype. Its antigen is undetermined. The TCR was taken from a newborn girl in good health. The sample taken for sequencing was cord blood. This chain links TRBV7-2 with TRBJ2-3, with TRBD2 identical over 8 bases. The CDR3 DNA is TGTGCCAGCAGCTTAGAATTGGGCGGGGGGTTGCATACGCAGTATTTT. This gives the protein CASSLELGGGLHTQYF.